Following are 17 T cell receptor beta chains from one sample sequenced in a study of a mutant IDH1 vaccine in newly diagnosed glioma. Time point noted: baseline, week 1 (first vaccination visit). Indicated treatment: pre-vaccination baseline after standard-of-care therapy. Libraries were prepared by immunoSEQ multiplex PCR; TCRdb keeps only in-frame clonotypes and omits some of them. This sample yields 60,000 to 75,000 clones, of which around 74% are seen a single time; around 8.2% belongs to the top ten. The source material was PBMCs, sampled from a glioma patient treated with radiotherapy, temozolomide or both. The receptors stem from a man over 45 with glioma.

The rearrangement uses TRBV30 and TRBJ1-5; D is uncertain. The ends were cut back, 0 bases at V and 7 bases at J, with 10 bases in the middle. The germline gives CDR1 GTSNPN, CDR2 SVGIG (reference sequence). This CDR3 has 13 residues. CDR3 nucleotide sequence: TGTGCCTGGAGTGTACAAGGGAGGCAGCCCCAGCATTTT. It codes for CAWSVQGRQPQHF.

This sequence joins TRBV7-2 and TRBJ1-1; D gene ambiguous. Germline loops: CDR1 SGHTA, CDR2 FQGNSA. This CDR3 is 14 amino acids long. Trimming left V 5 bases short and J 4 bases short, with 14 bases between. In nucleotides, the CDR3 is TGTGCCAGCAGCCCCGGAGCGCAGCTCACTGAAGCTTTCTTT. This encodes CASSPGAQLTEAFF. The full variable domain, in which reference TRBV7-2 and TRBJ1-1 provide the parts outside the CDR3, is GAGVSQSPSNKVTEKGKDVELRCDPISGHTALYWYRQSLGQGLEFLIYFQGNSAPDKSGLPSDRFSAERTGGSVSTLTIQRTQQEDSAVYLCASSPGAQLTEAFFGQGTRLTVV.

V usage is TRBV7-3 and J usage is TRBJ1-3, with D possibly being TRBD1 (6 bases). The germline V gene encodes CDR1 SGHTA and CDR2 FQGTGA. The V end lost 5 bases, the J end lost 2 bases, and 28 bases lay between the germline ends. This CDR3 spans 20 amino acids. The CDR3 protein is CASSLERPKSRGRAGNTIYF. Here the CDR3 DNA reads TGTGCCAGCAGCCTAGAAAGACCCAAGTCGCGGGGGCGAGCTGGAAACACCATATATTTT.

The DNA of the CDR3 is TGTGCCAGCAGCTTTGGGGCGGTCTCTGGAAACACCATATATTTT. It yields the protein CASSFGAVSGNTIYF. The chain couples TRBV14 to TRBJ1-3, with D maybe TRBD1 (5 bases). Trimming stripped 5 bases from V and 0 bases from J, with 11 bases between. Germline values: CDR1 SGHDN, CDR2 FVKESK. This CDR3 region has 15 residues.

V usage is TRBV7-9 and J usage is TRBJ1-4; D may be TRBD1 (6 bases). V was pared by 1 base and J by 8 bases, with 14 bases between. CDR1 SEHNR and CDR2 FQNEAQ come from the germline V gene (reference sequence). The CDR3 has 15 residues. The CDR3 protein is CASSLDWGQVEKLFF. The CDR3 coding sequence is TGTGCCAGCAGCTTAGACTGGGGACAAGTCGAAAAACTGTTTTTT.

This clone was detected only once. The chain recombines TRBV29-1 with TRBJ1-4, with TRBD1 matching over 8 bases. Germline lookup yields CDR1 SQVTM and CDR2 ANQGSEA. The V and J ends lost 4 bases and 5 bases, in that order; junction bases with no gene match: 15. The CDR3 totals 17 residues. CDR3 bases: TGCAGCGTTGGGGAAGCTCCAGACAGGGGCGGGAATGAAAAACTGTTTTTT. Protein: CSVGEAPDRGGNEKLFF.

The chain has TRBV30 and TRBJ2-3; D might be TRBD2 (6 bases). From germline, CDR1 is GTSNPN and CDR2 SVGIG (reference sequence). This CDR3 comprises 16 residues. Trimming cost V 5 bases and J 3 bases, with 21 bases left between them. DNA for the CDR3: TGTGCCTGGGACGGATCCTTTATGGGGGGTACAGATACGCAGTATTTT. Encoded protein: CAWDGSFMGGTDTQYF.

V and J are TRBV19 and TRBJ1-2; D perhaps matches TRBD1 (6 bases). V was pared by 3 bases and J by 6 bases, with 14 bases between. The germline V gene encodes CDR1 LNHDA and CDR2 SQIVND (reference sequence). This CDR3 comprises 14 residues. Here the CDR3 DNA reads TGTGCCAGTAGTATCTCAGGGGAAGCGAATGGCTACACCTTC. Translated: CASSISGEANGYTF.

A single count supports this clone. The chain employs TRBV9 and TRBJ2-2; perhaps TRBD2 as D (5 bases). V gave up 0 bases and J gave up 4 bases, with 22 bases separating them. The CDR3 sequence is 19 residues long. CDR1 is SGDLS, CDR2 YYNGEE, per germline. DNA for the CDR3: TGTGCCAGCAGCGTAGAAGGTGTTCCCGGGGTGTCGAGCACCGGGGAGCTGTTTTTT. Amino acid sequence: CASSVEGVPGVSSTGELFF. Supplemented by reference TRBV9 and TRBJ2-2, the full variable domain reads DSGVTQTPKHLITATGQRVTLRCSPRSGDLSVYWYQQSLDQGLQFLIQYYNGEERAKGNILERFSAQQFPDLHSELNLSSLELGDSALYFCASSVEGVPGVSSTGELFFGEGSRLTVL.

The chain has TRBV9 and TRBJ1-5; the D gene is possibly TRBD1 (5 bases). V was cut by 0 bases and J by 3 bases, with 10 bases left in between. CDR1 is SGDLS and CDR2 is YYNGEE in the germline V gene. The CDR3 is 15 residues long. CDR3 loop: CASSVGQGNNQPQHF. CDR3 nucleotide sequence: TGTGCCAGCAGCGTAGGTCAGGGAAACAATCAGCCCCAGCATTTT.

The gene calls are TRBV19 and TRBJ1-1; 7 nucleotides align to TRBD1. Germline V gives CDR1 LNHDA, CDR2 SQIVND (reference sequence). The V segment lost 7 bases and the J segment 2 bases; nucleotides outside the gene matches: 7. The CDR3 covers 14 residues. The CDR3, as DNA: TGTGCCAGTAAAGTTAGACAGGGAAACACTGAAGCTTTCTTT. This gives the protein CASKVRQGNTEAFF.

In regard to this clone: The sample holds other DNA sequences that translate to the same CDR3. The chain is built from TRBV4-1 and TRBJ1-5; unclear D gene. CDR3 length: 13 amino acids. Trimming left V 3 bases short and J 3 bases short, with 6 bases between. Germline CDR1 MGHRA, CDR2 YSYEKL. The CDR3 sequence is CASSQDPNQPQHF. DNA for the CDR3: TGCGCCAGCAGCCAGGACCCCAATCAGCCCCAGCATTTT.

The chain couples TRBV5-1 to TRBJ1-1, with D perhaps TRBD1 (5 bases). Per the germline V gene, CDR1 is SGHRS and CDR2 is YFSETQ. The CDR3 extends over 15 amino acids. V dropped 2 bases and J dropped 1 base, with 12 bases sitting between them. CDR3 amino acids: CASSLTGTGNTEAFF. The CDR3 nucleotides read TGCGCCAGCAGCTTAACTGGGACGGGGAACACTGAAGCTTTCTTT.

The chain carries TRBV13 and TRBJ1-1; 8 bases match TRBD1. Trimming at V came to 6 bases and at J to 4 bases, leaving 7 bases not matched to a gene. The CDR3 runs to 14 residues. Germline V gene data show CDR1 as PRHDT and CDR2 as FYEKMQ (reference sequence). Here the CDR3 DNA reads TGTGCCAGCAGTGCAGACAGGGGAGGCACTGAAGCTTTCTTT. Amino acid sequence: CASSADRGGTEAFF.

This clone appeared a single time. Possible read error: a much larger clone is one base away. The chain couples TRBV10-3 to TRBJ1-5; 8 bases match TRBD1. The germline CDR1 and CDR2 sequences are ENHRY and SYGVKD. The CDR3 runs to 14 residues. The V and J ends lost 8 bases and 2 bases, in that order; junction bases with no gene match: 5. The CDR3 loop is CAISLGQGNQPQHF. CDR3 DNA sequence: TGTGCCATCTCCCTGGGACAGGGCAATCAGCCCCAGCATTTT.

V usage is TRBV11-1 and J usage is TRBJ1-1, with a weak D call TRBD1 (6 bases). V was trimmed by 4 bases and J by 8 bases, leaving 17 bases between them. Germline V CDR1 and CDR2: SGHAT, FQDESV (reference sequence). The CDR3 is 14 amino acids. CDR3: CASSSQGSGPEAFF. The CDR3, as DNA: TGTGCCAGCAGCTCACAGGGTTCTGGCCCCGAAGCTTTCTTT.

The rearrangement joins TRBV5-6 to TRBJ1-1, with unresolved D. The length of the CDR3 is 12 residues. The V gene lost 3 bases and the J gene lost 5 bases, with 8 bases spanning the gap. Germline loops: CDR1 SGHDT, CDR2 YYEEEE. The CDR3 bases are TGTGCCAGCAGCTCCGTCTTTACTGAAGCTTTCTTT. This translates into CASSSVFTEAFF.